The T cell receptor (beta chain) under discussion was sequenced for a study of radiotherapy plus CTLA-4 blockade in lung cancer. Study information: Among patients, over 15% showed objective responses, and approximately 31% had disease control.

People whose metastatic non-small-cell lung cancer was chemo-refractory got focal radiation along with CTLA-4 blockade by ipilimumab. This CDR3 is 14 amino acids long. The germline V gene encodes CDR1 SGHRS and CDR2 YFSETQ. V was trimmed by 3 bases and J by 1 base, leaving 10 bases between them. This table comes from immunoSEQ multiplex PCR, and its TCRdb copy is limited to in-frame clones, with some not included. The table shows approximately 100,000 clones, with over 75% occurring only once. This clone was counted a single time. The chain links TRBV5-1 to TRBJ1-1, with D maybe TRBD1 (6 bases). The source was peripheral blood, collected from a patient treated with radiotherapy plus ipilimumab. This receptor was obtained from a human donor with non-small cell lung cancer that progressed on radiotherapy plus ipilimumab. Some clones in this sample may be carry-over from other donors' samples. CDR3 sequence (DNA): TGCGCCAGCAGCTGGACAGCTTCGAACACTGAAGCTTTCTTT. It translates to CASSWTASNTEAFF.